The rows below give T cell receptor beta chains drawn from one sample of a study of cytomegalovirus exposure and HLA in healthy donors. TCRdb keeps only in-frame clones here, not all; method: immunoSEQ multiplex PCR. Counted here are about 60,000 clones, 80% occurring once; the ten biggest clones make up approximately 6%. The specimen was PBMCs. The receptors derive from a male donor in good health and CMV-seronegative. CDR3s include the opening cysteine and the closing phenylalanine or tryptophan. The D gene is left open where the match is weak. Size tells how often a clone was seen (once, few, many) or the class of an expanded clone, and some rows leave it out.

>TRBJ1-1|TRBV10-3|NA|NA
TGTGCCATCAGTGAGGTATTCGGGGAGATGAACACTGAAGCTTTCTTT
CAISEVFGEMNTEAFF
>TRBJ2-5|TRBV4-3|TRBD2|once
TGCGCCAGCAGCCAAGATTGGGAGGGGCAAGAGACCCAGTACTTC
CASSQDWEGQETQYF
>TRBJ1-1|TRBV5-5|TRBD1|NA
TGTGCCAGCAGCCCGGGACAGGGAAGGGAAAGGGCTTTCTTT
CASSPGQGRERAFF
>TRBJ1-4|TRBV19|NA|NA
TGTGCCAGTAGAGTAGTTGCAACTAATGAAAAACTGTTTTTT
CASRVVATNEKLFF
>TRBJ2-6|TRBV5-4|TRBD1|NA
TGTGCCAGCAGCTTGGGACAGGGTGGTGGGGCCAACGTCCTGACTTTC
CASSLGQGGGANVLTF
>TRBJ1-4|TRBV5-1|TRBD1|few
TGCGCCAGCAGAAGGGGACAGATGTATGAAAAACTGTTTTTT
CASRRGQMYEKLFF
>TRBJ2-2|TRBV4-2|TRBD1|NA
TGTGCCAGCAGCCAAATTAGGGACAGATCGAACACCGGGGAGCTGTTTTTT
CASSQIRDRSNTGELFF
>TRBJ1-2|TRBV6-6|TRBD1|few
TGTGCCAGCACCCCTGGACAGGGGCAGACGATTAGTGGCTACACCTTC
CASTPGQGQTISGYTF
>TRBJ2-2|TRBV19|TRBD2|few
TGTGCCAGTAAGGGACTAGCGGGGGGTCAGCTGTTTTTT
CASKGLAGGQLFF
>TRBJ1-5|TRBV5-1|NA|NA
TGCGCCAGCAGCGCCGAAAGCCGCAATCAGCCCCAGCATTTT
CASSAESRNQPQHF
>TRBJ1-2|TRBV9|NA|NA
TGTGCCAGCAGCGTAAAAAGCTCCTATGGCTACACCTTC
CASSVKSSYGYTF
>TRBJ1-3|TRBV5-1|TRBD1|NA
TGCGCCAGCAGCTCCGGACAGGGCAATGGAAACACCATATATTTT
CASSSGQGNGNTIYF
>TRBJ1-2|TRBV7-6|NA|NA
TGTGCCAGCAGCTTAGGACCCCGGCAGGGTGGCTATGGCTACATCTTC
CASSLGPRQGGYGYIF
>TRBJ2-7|TRBV19|NA|NA
TGTGCCAGTAGTCCACAAACACTGAGGGACGAGCAGTACTTC
CASSPQTLRDEQYF
>TRBJ2-3|TRBV21-1|NA|NA
TGTGCCAGCAGCAAAATGGGTCCGGGGAATGGGCACACACATACGCAGTATTTT
CASSKMGPGNGHTHTQYF
>TRBJ2-3|TRBV5-1|TRBD1|NA
TGCGCCAGCAGTAAATACAGGGGGCGTGGAGATACGCAGTATTTT
CASSKYRGRGDTQYF
>TRBJ1-1|TRBV4-1|TRBD1|NA
TGCGCCAGCAGCCTACAAAAGAGGACAGGGCCCTTGACTGAAGCTTTCTTT
CASSLQKRTGPLTEAFF
>TRBJ2-1|TRBV5-4|TRBD2|NA
TGTGCCAGCAGCTTGGGTAGCGGGGGATATGAGCAGTTCTTC
CASSLGSGGYEQFF
>TRBJ2-1|TRBV27|TRBD2|NA
TGTGCCAGCTCAAAAAGACTAGCGGGGGCCTCGAGCTCCTACAATGAGCAGTTCTTC
CASSKRLAGASSSYNEQFF
>TRBJ2-3|TRBV5-1|TRBD1|NA
TGCGCCAGCAGCAATAGGGACAGGGCAGCCACAGATACGCAGTATTTT
CASSNRDRAATDTQYF
>TRBJ2-5|TRBV29-1|TRBD1|NA
TGCAGCGCCTCGGACAGGGACAAAGAGACCCAGTACTTC
CSASDRDKETQYF
>TRBJ2-5|TRBV30|TRBD2|NA
TGTGCCTGGAGTAGCGGGGGGGACCAAGAGACCCAGTACTTC
CAWSSGGDQETQYF
>TRBJ2-3|TRBV20-1|NA|NA
TGCAGTGCTAGAGTAACAGATACGCAGTATTTT
CSARVTDTQYF
>TRBJ2-3|TRBV28|TRBD2|NA
TGTGCCAGCAGTATAGACCTAGCGGGGGTCTCAGATACGCAGTATTTT
CASSIDLAGVSDTQYF
>TRBJ2-7|TRBV14|TRBD1|few
TGTGCCAGCAGCCCCGGGACAGTCTACGAGCAGTACTTC
CASSPGTVYEQYF
>TRBJ2-6|TRBV6-5|NA|NA
TGTGCCAGCACCCGGGTCGGGGCCAACGTCCTGACTTTC
CASTRVGANVLTF
>TRBJ1-4|TRBV19|NA|few
TGTGCCAGTAGTATAGACGGAGCAACTAATGAAAAACTGTTTTTT
CASSIDGATNEKLFF
>TRBJ2-6|TRBV4-2|TRBD2|NA
TGTGCCAGCAGCCCGGGAGGGGGCTCTGGGGCCAACGTCCTGACTTTC
CASSPGGGSGANVLTF
>TRBJ2-7|TRBV6-4|NA|few
TGTGCCAGGCCGTCCGGAGTGCCTCCCTACGAGCAGTACTTC
CARPSGVPPYEQYF
>TRBJ2-3|TRBV6-5|NA|NA
TGTGCCAGCAGTTCCCAGGGCGCAGATACGCAGTATTTT
CASSSQGADTQYF
>TRBJ2-2|TRBV18|TRBD1|NA
TGTGCCAGCTCACCCCCTTTCGGACAGGGTGTCACCGGGGAGCTGTTTTTT
CASSPPFGQGVTGELFF
>TRBJ1-1|TRBV4-1|TRBD1|NA
TGCGCCAGCAGCCAAGAGGGGGGACAGGGGAGCCCTGAAGCTTTCTTT
CASSQEGGQGSPEAFF
>TRBJ1-1|TRBV27|NA|NA
TGTGCCAGCAGTTTATCGAGGTACGCTGAAGCTTTCTTT
CASSLSRYAEAFF
>TRBJ1-4|TRBV5-4|TRBD1|NA
TGTGCCAGCAGCGCGCAGGGGGCGGCTAATGAAAAACTGTTTTTT
CASSAQGAANEKLFF
>TRBJ1-4|TRBV10-3|NA|NA
TGTGCCATAGGGGAGGGGAGGGGAGAAAAACTGTTTTTT
CAIGEGRGEKLFF
>TRBJ2-3|TRBV5-6|NA|NA
TGTGCCAGCAGCTTGGCCGGCGGGGGCACAGATACGCAGTATTTT
CASSLAGGGTDTQYF
>TRBJ1-1|TRBV6-5|NA|NA
TGTGCCAGCAGGGTCGGGAACATGAACACTGAAGCTTTCTTT
CASRVGNMNTEAFF
>TRBJ2-2|TRBV27|NA|NA
TGTGCCAGCAGTATCTACAGGGAAGATCGCGGGGAGCTGTTTTTT
CASSIYREDRGELFF
>TRBJ1-1|TRBV7-3|NA|NA
TGTGCCAGCAGCTTAACCCCGGCAGGACTGATCACTGAAGCTTTCTTT
CASSLTPAGLITEAFF
>TRBJ2-7|TRBV27|NA|NA
TGTGCCAGCAGTGCATCACAGGGGGGGATCTCCTACGAGCAGTACTTC
CASSASQGGISYEQYF
>TRBJ1-6|TRBV6-6|TRBD1|NA
TGTGCCAGCAGTGACAGACAGGGGGGGTATTCACCCCTCCACTTT
CASSDRQGGYSPLHF